In this sample, the clone carrying this TCR beta chain turned up a few times. Template material for TCR beta VDJ and CDR3 profiling consisted of genomic DNA. In TCRdb, the reads were re-called with MiXCR into one record per CDR3 protein. The sample records 180,000 or so distinct CDR3 sequences, approximately 49% being singletons. V was shortened by 2 bases and J by 2 bases, with 7 bases between the two germline ends. From germline, CDR1 is MNHEY and CDR2 SVGAGI. CDR3 length equals 15 residues. The data originate from a study of CD8+CD57+ T cells in acquired aplastic anemia. The chain carries TRBV6-5 and TRBJ2-6; D may be TRBD1 or TRBD2 (5 bases each). The receptor was isolated from a human donor in good health. The sample taken for sequencing was sorted CD4+, CD8+, or CD8+CD57+ T cells (not recorded which) from PBMCs. CDR3 protein: CASSYVGAGANVLTF. The CDR3, as DNA: TGTGCCAGCAGTTACGTGGGGGCTGGGGCCAACGTCCTGACTTTC.